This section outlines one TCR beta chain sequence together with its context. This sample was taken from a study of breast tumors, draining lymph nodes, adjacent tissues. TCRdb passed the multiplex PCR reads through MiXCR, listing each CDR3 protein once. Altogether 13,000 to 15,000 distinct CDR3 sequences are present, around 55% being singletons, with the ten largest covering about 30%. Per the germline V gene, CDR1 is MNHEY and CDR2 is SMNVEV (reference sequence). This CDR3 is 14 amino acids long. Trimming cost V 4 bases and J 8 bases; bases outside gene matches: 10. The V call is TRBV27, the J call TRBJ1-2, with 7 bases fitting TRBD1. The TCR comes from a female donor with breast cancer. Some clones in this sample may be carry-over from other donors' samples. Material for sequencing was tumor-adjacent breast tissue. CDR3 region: CASSSGTASGGYTF. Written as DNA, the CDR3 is TGTGCCAGCAGTTCCGGGACAGCGTCAGGGGGCTACACCTTC.